This passage covers 29 T cell receptor beta chains from one sample sequenced in a study of beta chain features in type 1 diabetes. Study-wide points: Patients with Type 1 diabetes showed moderately but significantly shorter TCRB CDR3s in all four CD4+ subsets.

Antigens of these TCRs are unknown. What was sequenced were expressed TCRB transcripts, since all of the isolated RNA had been reverse transcribed. Measured with immunoSEQ multiplex PCR; TCRdb has only the in-frame clones, and not every one. The table lists around 280,000 clones, 15% of them singletons. The sequenced sample consisted of naive CD4+ T cells from blood. The source is a young man with type 1 diabetes.

This clone has a handful of counts. The rearrangement links TRBV5-4 to TRBJ1-4; a weak D match, TRBD1 (6 bases). Deletions cut 2 bases from V and 1 base from J, with 6 bases between. CDR3 length equals 14 residues. The germline gives CDR1 SGHNT, CDR2 YYREEE (reference sequence). CDR3: CASSLQGTNEKLFF. For the CDR3, the DNA is TGTGCCAGCAGCTTACAGGGAACTAATGAAAAACTGTTTTTT.

The chain combines TRBV4-2 with TRBJ1-5, with TRBD1 matching over 11 bases. V shed 0 bases, J shed 2 bases, and the junction held 3 bases outside the gene matches. CDR1 is LGHNA and CDR2 is YNFKEQ in the germline V gene. The CDR3 extends over 17 amino acids. The CDR3 DNA sequence: TGTGCCAGCAGCCAAGAACGGGACAGGGGGGGCAATCAGCCCCAGCATTTT. Its protein product is CASSQERDRGGNQPQHF.

The chain employs TRBV30 and TRBJ2-2; D ambiguous. CDR1 and CDR2 (germline): GTSNPN, SVGIG (reference sequence). This CDR3 comprises 13 residues. Trimming cost V 4 bases and J 6 bases, with 12 bases left between them. CDR3 region: CAWTSWSAGELFF. The CDR3 nucleotides are TGTGCCTGGACATCGTGGTCGGCCGGGGAGCTGTTTTTT.

This clone has only a few counts. The chain links TRBV11-2 to TRBJ2-5, with unresolved D. Trimming took 2 bases from V and 0 from J, leaving 7 bases between them. CDR1 is SGHAT, CDR2 FQNNGV, per germline. The CDR3 totals 14 residues. The chain's CDR3 is CASSLNTHQETQYF. The CDR3, as DNA: TGTGCCAGCAGCTTAAACACCCACCAAGAGACCCAGTACTTC.

The chain couples TRBV9 to TRBJ1-1; D call uncertain. Trimming shortened V by 2 bases and J by 3 bases, and 2 bases separated the two germline ends. Germline V gene sequence: CDR1 SGDLS, CDR2 YYNGEE. The CDR3 totals 11 residues. The DNA of the CDR3 is TGTGCCAGCAGCGTCGACACTGAAGCTTTCTTT. Its protein product is CASSVDTEAFF.

The chain couples TRBV7-8 to TRBJ1-1, with D perhaps matching TRBD1 (6 bases). CDR1 SGHVS and CDR2 FQNEAQ come from the germline V gene. V gave up 1 base and J gave up 11 bases, with 11 bases separating them. This CDR3 has 12 residues. The CDR3 loop is CASSLGGGWAFF. CDR3 nucleotide sequence: TGTGCCAGCAGCTTAGGAGGGGGATGGGCTTTCTTT.

The chain uses TRBV5-1 and TRBJ2-5; no clear D gene. Trimming took 0 bases from V and 5 from J, leaving 14 bases between them. The CDR3 extends over 15 amino acids. Germline lookup yields CDR1 SGHRS and CDR2 YFSETQ. CDR3 nucleotide sequence: TGCGCCAGCAGCTTGGGTGCAACCGCCCAGGAGACCCAGTACTTC. Translated, it gives CASSLGATAQETQYF.

This clone occurred a few times. The chain joins TRBV23-1 to TRBJ2-5; 7 bases map to TRBD1. TRBV23-1 is reported as an ORF; its role is uncertain. CDR3 length: 15 residues. V shed 0 bases and J 5 bases; nucleotides not matched to a gene: 6. CDR3 nucleotides: TGCGCCAGCAGTCAATCTAGACAGGGTGACGAGACCCAGTACTTC. This translates into CASSQSRQGDETQYF.

This clone was counted between two and nine times. This chain joins TRBV19 and TRBJ2-7; 8 bases match TRBD1. Losses at the gene ends were 6 bases for V and 2 bases for J; bases not matched to a gene: 9. The germline V gene has CDR1 LNHDA and CDR2 SQIVND (reference sequence). CDR3 length: 15 amino acids. The CDR3 is CASRNFGTGPYEQYF. In DNA, the CDR3 is TGTGCCAGTAGGAATTTCGGGACAGGCCCCTACGAGCAGTACTTC.

The CDR3 bases are TGTGCCAGCACCTTAAGGACAGGATCCTACGAGCAGTACTTC. Residues: CASTLRTGSYEQYF. The chain is built from TRBV27 and TRBJ2-7; 7 nucleotides agree with TRBD1. Germline V gene sequence: CDR1 MNHEY, CDR2 SMNVEV (reference sequence). J gave up 1 base and V 7 bases, and 7 bases lay outside the gene matches. The CDR3 is 14 amino acids.

This clone was counted a few times. The CDR3 nucleotides read TGTGCCTGGAGGGCCAGTTTTGGACAGGGGAGGGTACCCTACGAGCAGTACTTC. Translated, it gives CAWRASFGQGRVPYEQYF. This chain uses TRBV30 with TRBJ2-7, with 9 bases identical to TRBD1. Germline CDR1 and CDR2: GTSNPN and SVGIG (reference sequence). With 3 bases clipped from V and 2 bases from J, the junction kept 17 bases outside the gene matches. CDR3 size: 18 residues.

The rearrangement uses TRBV19 and TRBJ1-1; 8 bases map to TRBD1. The CDR3 length is 14 residues. Trimming at V came to 6 bases and at J to 2 bases, leaving 5 bases not matched to a gene. The germline CDR1 and CDR2 sequences are LNHDA and SQIVND (reference sequence). As DNA, the CDR3 is TGTGCCAGTAGCACGACAGGGGCCAACACTGAAGCTTTCTTT. This codes for CASSTTGANTEAFF.

To note about this clone: This sample includes further DNA sequences coding for the same CDR3. This chain connects TRBV6-5 to TRBJ2-5; D gene unclear. This CDR3 region has 12 residues. Trimming took 0 bases from V and 5 from J, leaving 4 bases between them. The V gene's germline CDR1 is MNHEY and CDR2 SVGAGI. CDR3 region: CASSYSRETQYF. As DNA, the CDR3 is TGTGCCAGCAGTTACTCGCGGGAGACCCAGTACTTC.

This clone was seen only a few times. This chain joins TRBV5-1 and TRBJ2-4; 8 bases align to TRBD2. Germline V CDR1 and CDR2: SGHRS, YFSETQ. This CDR3 spans 13 amino acids. Trimming cost V 7 bases and J 5 bases; bases outside gene matches: 5. CDR3 sequence: CASSLREENIQYF. The DNA of the CDR3 is TGCGCCAGCTCTCTGCGGGAGGAAAACATTCAGTACTTC.

The chain is built from TRBV30 and TRBJ1-5; TRBD1 matches at 11 bases. Germline CDR1 GTSNPN, CDR2 SVGIG (reference sequence). The V and J ends lost 0 bases and 5 bases, in that order; junction bases with no gene match: 9. The CDR3 is 17 residues long. CDR3 bases: TGTGCCTGGAGTGTCCTATCTCCGGGACAGGGGGATCAGCCCCAGCATTTT. Its translation is CAWSVLSPGQGDQPQHF.

The rearrangement joins TRBV7-9 to TRBJ1-1; a possible D gene is TRBD1 (5 bases). The CDR3 consists of 15 residues. CDR1 is SEHNR, CDR2 FQNEAQ, per germline (reference sequence). V lost 2 bases and J lost 8, with 18 bases in between. The CDR3, as DNA: TGTGCCAGCAGCTTAATTCCGGGGGATAGGTTGGAAGCTTTCTTT. Its protein is CASSLIPGDRLEAFF.

The CDR3 here is CASRNAESYEQYF. The CDR3 nucleotides read TGTGCCAGTAGGAACGCGGAGTCCTACGAGCAGTACTTC. The J gene is TRBJ2-7, the V gene TRBV19; the D is unclear. The CDR3 runs 13 residues. V was trimmed by 6 bases and J by 1 base, leaving 10 bases between them. Looked up from germline, CDR1 is LNHDA and CDR2 is SQIVND (reference sequence).

The chain uses TRBV29-1 and TRBJ1-2; unclear D gene. The CDR3 has 18 residues. Germline V gene sequence: CDR1 SQVTM, CDR2 ANQGSEA. V was trimmed by 4 bases and J by 0 bases, leaving 24 bases between them. The CDR3 here is CSVGRLDQEGFPNYGYTF. The CDR3 DNA is TGCAGCGTTGGACGGCTCGATCAGGAAGGATTCCCTAACTATGGCTACACCTTC.

V usage is TRBV2 and J usage is TRBJ1-1; D not certain. Germline V CDR1 and CDR2: SNHLY, FYNNEI. Between the trimmed V and J ends, which lost 7 bases and 3 bases, there was a span of 9 bases. The CDR3 consists of 12 residues. The CDR3 nucleotides are TGTGCCAGCAATGTAGTCGACACTGAAGCTTTCTTT. Its protein product is CASNVVDTEAFF.

This clone was counted a few times. The chain uses TRBV30 and TRBJ2-3, with D uncertain. Germline V gene data show CDR1 as GTSNPN and CDR2 as SVGIG (reference sequence). This CDR3 has 14 residues. V lost 4 bases, J lost 1 base, and 12 bases lay in between. CDR3 amino acids: CAWNSNGGTDTQYF. Written as DNA, the CDR3 is TGTGCCTGGAACTCTAATGGAGGCACAGATACGCAGTATTTT. The full variable domain, in which reference TRBV30 and TRBJ2-3 provide the parts outside the CDR3, is SQTIHQWPATLVQPVGSPLSLECTVEGTSNPNLYWYRQAAGRGLQLLFYSVGIGQISSEVPQNLSASRPQDRQFILSSKKLLLSDSGFYLCAWNSNGGTDTQYFGPGTRLTVL.

The rearrangement joins TRBV7-2 to TRBJ2-5; D is perhaps TRBD2 (5 bases). Trimming removed 3 bases from V and 4 bases from J, with 12 bases in between. Germline lookup yields CDR1 SGHTA and CDR2 FQGNSA. The CDR3 extends over 14 amino acids. Here the CDR3 DNA reads TGTGCCAGCAGCTTGGTAGGAGAGGGAGAGACCCAGTACTTC. Its protein product is CASSLVGEGETQYF.

This clone was seen a handful of times. CDR3 residues: CASSKDGRAYEQYF. For the CDR3, the DNA is TGTGCCAGCAGCAAGGACGGGAGGGCCTACGAGCAGTACTTC. V gene TRBV5-6 combines with J gene TRBJ2-7; 8 bases agree with TRBD2. V was pared by 4 bases and J by 2 bases, with 5 bases of the junction left unmatched. In germline, CDR1 is SGHDT, CDR2 YYEEEE. The CDR3 spans 14 residues.

V is TRBV2 and J is TRBJ2-7, with D hard to call. Germline CDR1 and CDR2: SNHLY and FYNNEI. This CDR3 is built from 15 residues. Between the trimmed V and J ends, which lost 2 bases and 3 bases, there was a span of 14 bases. The CDR3: CASSERFSRGYEQYF. CDR3 coding DNA: TGTGCCAGCAGTGAACGGTTCTCACGAGGCTACGAGCAGTACTTC.

The chain employs TRBV29-1 and TRBJ2-6, with D perhaps matching TRBD1 (6 bases). Germline V gene sequence: CDR1 SQVTM, CDR2 ANQGSEA. Trimming removed 3 bases from V and 9 bases from J, with 15 bases in between. The CDR3 has 14 residues. The CDR3 spells CSVEVRDTYNVLTF. The DNA for the CDR3 is TGCAGCGTTGAGGTCCGGGACACTTACAACGTCCTGACTTTC.

The chain recombines TRBV6-5 with TRBJ1-2; perhaps TRBD1 as D (6 bases). Germline-derived CDR1 and CDR2 are MNHEY and SVGAGI. The V end was cut by 4 bases, the J end by 7 bases, with 13 bases between. CDR3 length: 13 residues. The CDR3 bases are TGTGCCAGCAGTTTACAAGGGGGATCTGGCTACACCTTC. Its translation is CASSLQGGSGYTF.

The sample holds a few counts of this clone. This sequence joins TRBV10-3 and TRBJ2-7; 7 bases align to TRBD1. V trimming: 3 bases; J trimming: 5 bases; junction bases outside the gene matches: 7. The V gene's germline CDR1 is ENHRY and CDR2 SYGVKD. This CDR3 is 14 amino acids long. CDR3 nucleotides: TGTGCCATCAGTGACAGTCAGGGGGATAACGAGCAGTACTTC. The encoded protein is CAISDSQGDNEQYF.

This clone has only a few counts. The chain has TRBV2 and TRBJ1-2, with a tentative D call TRBD1 (5 bases). V lost 5 bases and J lost 2, with 12 bases in between. This CDR3 comprises 14 residues. Germline CDR1 and CDR2: SNHLY and FYNNEI. The CDR3 protein is CASSSGGGNYGYTF. CDR3 sequence (DNA): TGTGCCAGCAGTTCGGGGGGAGGGAACTATGGCTACACCTTC.

The CDR3 reads CASSPLAENTEAFF. CDR3 in DNA: TGTGCCAGCTCACCATTAGCAGAGAACACTGAAGCTTTCTTT. The J gene is TRBJ1-1, the V gene TRBV18; D is unclear. Looked up from germline, CDR1 is KGHSH and CDR2 is LQKENI. The V and J ends lost 2 bases and 1 base respectively, with 8 bases between them. The CDR3 is 14 amino acids.

Only a few counts were recorded for this clone. The chain employs TRBV7-8 and TRBJ1-5; D not resolved. Germline V gene sequence: CDR1 SGHVS, CDR2 FQNEAQ. V lost 5 bases and J 2 bases, leaving 22 bases between the germline ends. The length of the CDR3 is 18 residues. Written as DNA, the CDR3 is TGTGCCAGCAGCCCTCCCGGATGGCTTGGAGTAGGCAATCAGCCCCAGCATTTT. This gives the protein CASSPPGWLGVGNQPQHF. Variable domain in full (rest from reference TRBV7-8 and TRBJ1-5): GAGVSQSPRYKVAKRGQDVALRCDPISGHVSLFWYQQALGQGPEFLTYFQNEAQLDKSGLPSDRFFAERPEGSVSTLKIQRTQQEDSAVYLCASSPPGWLGVGNQPQHFGDGTRLSIL.